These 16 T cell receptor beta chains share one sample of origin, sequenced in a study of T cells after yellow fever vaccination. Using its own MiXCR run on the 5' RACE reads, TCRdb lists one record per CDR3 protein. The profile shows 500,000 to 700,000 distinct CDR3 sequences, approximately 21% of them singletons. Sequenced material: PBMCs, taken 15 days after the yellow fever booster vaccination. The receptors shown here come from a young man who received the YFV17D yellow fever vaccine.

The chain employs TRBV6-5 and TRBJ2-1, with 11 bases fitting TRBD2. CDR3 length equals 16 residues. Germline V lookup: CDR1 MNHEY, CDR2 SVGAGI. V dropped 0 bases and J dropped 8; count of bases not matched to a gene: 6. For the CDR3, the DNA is TGTGCCAGCAGTTACTCCTCACTAGCGGGAGAGTATGAGCAGTTCTTC. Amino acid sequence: CASSYSSLAGEYEQFF.

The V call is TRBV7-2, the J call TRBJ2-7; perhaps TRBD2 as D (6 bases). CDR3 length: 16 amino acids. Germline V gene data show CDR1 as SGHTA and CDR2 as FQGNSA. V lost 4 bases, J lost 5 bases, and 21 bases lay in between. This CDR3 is CASSSYGTHLRNEQYF. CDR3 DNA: TGTGCCAGCAGCTCCTACGGGACTCACCTCCGAAACGAGCAGTACTTC.

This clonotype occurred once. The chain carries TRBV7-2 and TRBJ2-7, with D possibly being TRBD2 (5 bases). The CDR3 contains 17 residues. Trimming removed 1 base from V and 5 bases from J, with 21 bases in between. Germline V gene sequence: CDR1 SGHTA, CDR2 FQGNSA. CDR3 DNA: TGTGCCAGCAGCTTAGTTATGGTGAGGGCCGGAGACCACGAGCAGTACTTC. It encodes CASSLVMVRAGDHEQYF.

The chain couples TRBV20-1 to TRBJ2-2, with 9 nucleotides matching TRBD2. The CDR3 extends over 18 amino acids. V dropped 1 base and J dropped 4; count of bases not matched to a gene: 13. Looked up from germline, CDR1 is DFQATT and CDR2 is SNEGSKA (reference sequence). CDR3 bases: TGCAGTGCTAGAGGCGCCCTGCGTAGCGGGAGAACCACCGGGGAGCTGTTTTTT. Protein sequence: CSARGALRSGRTTGELFF.

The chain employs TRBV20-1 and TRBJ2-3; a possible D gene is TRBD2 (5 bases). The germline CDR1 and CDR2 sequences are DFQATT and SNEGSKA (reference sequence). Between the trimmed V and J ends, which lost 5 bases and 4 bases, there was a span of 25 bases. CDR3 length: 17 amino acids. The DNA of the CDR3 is TGCAGTGCTCATAAACCCTCGGGCGGAAGAGGGTCAGATACGCAGTATTTT. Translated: CSAHKPSGGRGSDTQYF.

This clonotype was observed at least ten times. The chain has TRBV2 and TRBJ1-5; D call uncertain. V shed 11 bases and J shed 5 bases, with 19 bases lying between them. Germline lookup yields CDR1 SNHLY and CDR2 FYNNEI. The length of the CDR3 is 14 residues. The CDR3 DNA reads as TGTGCCTCCCGTCCGGACGCACTCTATCAGCCCCAGCATTTT. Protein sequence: CASRPDALYQPQHF.

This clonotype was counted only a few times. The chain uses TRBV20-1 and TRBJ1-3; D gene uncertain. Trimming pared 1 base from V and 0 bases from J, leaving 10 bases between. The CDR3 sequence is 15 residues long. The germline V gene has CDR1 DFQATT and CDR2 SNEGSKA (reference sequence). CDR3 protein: CSARALGFSGNTIYF. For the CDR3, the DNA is TGCAGTGCTAGAGCCCTTGGCTTCTCTGGAAACACCATATATTTT.

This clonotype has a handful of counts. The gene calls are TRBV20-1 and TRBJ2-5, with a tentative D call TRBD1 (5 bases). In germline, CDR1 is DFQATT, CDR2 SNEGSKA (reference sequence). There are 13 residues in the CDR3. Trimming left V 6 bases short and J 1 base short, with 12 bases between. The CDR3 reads CSAGASFQETQYF. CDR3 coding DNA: TGCAGTGCAGGGGCAAGCTTCCAAGAGACCCAGTACTTC.

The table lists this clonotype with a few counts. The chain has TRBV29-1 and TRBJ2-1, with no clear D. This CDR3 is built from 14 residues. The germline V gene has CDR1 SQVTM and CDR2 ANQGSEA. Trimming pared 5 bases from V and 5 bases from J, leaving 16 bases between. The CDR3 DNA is TGCAGCGTTACCCCCCGACTGGCGAACAATGAGCAGTTCTTC. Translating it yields CSVTPRLANNEQFF.

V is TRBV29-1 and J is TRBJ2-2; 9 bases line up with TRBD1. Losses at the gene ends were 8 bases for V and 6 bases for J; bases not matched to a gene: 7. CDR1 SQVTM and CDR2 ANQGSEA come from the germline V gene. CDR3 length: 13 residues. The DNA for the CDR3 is TGCAGCACCGGACAGGGGACGGCCGGGGAGCTGTTTTTT. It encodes CSTGQGTAGELFF.

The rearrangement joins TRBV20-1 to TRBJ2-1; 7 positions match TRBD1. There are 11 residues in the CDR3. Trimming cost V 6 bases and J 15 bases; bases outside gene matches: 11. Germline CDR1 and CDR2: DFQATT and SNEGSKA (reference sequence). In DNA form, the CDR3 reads TGCAGTGCGCCGACAGGGAGAGGGTGGTTCTTC. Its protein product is CSAPTGRGWFF.

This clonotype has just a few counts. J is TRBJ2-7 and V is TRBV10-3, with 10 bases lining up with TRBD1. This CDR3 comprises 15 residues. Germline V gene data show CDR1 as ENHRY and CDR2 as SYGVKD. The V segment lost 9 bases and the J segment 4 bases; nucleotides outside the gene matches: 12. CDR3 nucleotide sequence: TGTGCCATACGAACCGGGACAGGGGACAAATACGAGCAGTACTTC. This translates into CAIRTGTGDKYEQYF.

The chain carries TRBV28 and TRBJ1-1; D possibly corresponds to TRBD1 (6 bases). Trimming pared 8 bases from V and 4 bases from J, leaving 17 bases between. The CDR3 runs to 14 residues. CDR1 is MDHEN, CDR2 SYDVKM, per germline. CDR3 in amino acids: CASLPLDRTTEAFF. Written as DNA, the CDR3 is TGTGCCAGCCTTCCTTTAGACAGGACCACTGAAGCTTTCTTT. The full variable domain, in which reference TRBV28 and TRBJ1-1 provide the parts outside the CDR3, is DVKVTQSSRYLVKRTGEKVFLECVQDMDHENMFWYRQDPGLGLRLIYFSYDVKMKEKGDIPEGYSVSREKKERFSLILESASTNQTSMYLCASLPLDRTTEAFFGQGTRLTVV.

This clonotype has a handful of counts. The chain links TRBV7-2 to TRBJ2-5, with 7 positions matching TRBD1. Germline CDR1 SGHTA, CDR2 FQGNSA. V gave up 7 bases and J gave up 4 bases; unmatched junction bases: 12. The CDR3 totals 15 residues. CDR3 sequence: CASTQRGLLLETQYF. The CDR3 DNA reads TGTGCCAGCACCCAAAGGGGGCTTCTCCTAGAGACCCAGTACTTC.

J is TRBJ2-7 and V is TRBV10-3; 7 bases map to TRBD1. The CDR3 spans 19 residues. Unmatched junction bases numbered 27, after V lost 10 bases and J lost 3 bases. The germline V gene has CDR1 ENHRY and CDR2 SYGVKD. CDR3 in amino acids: CATRDSFSIRSGLFYEQYF. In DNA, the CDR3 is TGTGCCACCCGGGACAGCTTCTCCATACGCTCGGGCCTCTTCTACGAGCAGTACTTC.

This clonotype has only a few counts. CDR3 amino acids: CASSLQTGGGQPQHF. Written as DNA, the CDR3 is TGTGCCAGCAGCTTGCAAACAGGGGGCGGTCAGCCCCAGCATTTT. This rearrangement joins TRBV5-5 to TRBJ1-5; 9 bases match TRBD1. The junction had 5 bases not matched to a gene; V was cut back by 1 base and J by 6 bases. The CDR3 covers 15 residues. Per germline, CDR1 SGHKS and CDR2 YYEKEE (reference sequence).